Below, 23 T cell receptor beta chains from the same sample are listed, as sequenced in a study of control samples from healthy donors and cancer patients. Data came from immunoSEQ multiplex PCR; TCRdb stores just in-frame clones and leaves some out. Here the sample spans some 95,000 clones, roughly 90% being singletons. Sequencing input: blood. The source is a human donor in good health. The donor label of this sample is uncertain.

The chain combines TRBV3-1 (or the pseudogene TRBV3-2) with TRBJ2-5; TRBD2 matches at 9 bases. The J segment lost 0 bases and the V segment lost 4 bases, leaving 24 bases of the junction unmatched. This CDR3 spans 22 amino acids. In germline, CDR1 is LGHDT, CDR2 YNNKEL (reference sequence). The CDR3 region is CASSPKTGNGTSSRVYQETQYF. The CDR3, as DNA: TGTGCCAGCAGCCCTAAGACAGGGAACGGGACTAGCTCCAGGGTTTACCAAGAGACCCAGTACTTC.

The V gene is TRBV19, the J gene TRBJ1-4; possibly TRBD1 for D (5 bases). Trimming pared 5 bases from V and 2 bases from J, leaving 12 bases between. The CDR3 sequence is 15 residues long. Germline V gives CDR1 LNHDA, CDR2 SQIVND (reference sequence). The CDR3 here is CASSPRAGTNEKLFF. The DNA of the CDR3 is TGTGCCAGTAGTCCCCGGGCAGGGACTAATGAAAAACTGTTTTTT. Variable domain in full (rest from reference TRBV19 and TRBJ1-4): DGGITQSPKYLFRKEGQNVTLSCEQNLNHDAMYWYRQDPGQGLRLIYYSQIVNDFQKGDIAEGYSVSREKKESFPLTVTSAQKNPTAFYLCASSPRAGTNEKLFFGSGTQLSVL.

The chain employs TRBV7-8 and TRBJ2-2; the match to TRBD1 covers 8 bases. CDR1 and CDR2 from the germline V gene are SGHVS and FQNEAQ. The CDR3 totals 16 residues. Trimming at V came to 1 base and at J to 5 bases, leaving 6 bases not matched to a gene. The CDR3 is CASSLEAGGLTGELFF. DNA of the CDR3: TGTGCCAGCAGCTTAGAGGCAGGGGGCTTGACCGGGGAGCTGTTTTTT.

The genes are TRBV6-1 and TRBJ2-1; D is possibly TRBD1 (6 bases). Trimming stripped 6 bases from V and 0 bases from J, with 15 bases between. The CDR3 covers 16 residues. Per the germline V gene, CDR1 is MNHNS and CDR2 is SASEGT. CDR3 amino acids: CASREQGESSYNEQFF. In DNA form, the CDR3 reads TGTGCCAGCAGGGAACAGGGTGAGAGCTCCTACAATGAGCAGTTCTTC.

V gene TRBV24-1 combines with J gene TRBJ1-5; 8 bases align to TRBD1. The germline gives CDR1 KGHDR, CDR2 SFDVKD. V was pared by 4 bases and J by 5 bases, with 9 bases of the junction left unmatched. CDR3 length equals 16 residues. The CDR3 sequence: CATSESSGGKYQPQHF. The CDR3 nucleotides read TGTGCCACCAGTGAGTCATCAGGGGGCAAATATCAGCCCCAGCATTTT.

The rearrangement links TRBV28 to TRBJ2-2; the D call may be TRBD1 or TRBD2 (5 bases each). The germline V and J ends were trimmed by 2 bases and 0 bases, with 13 bases remaining between them. This CDR3 is 17 amino acids long. The germline V gene has CDR1 MDHEN and CDR2 SYDVKM. CDR3 nucleotide sequence: TGTGCCAGCAGTTTACAGTGGGGGATCGCGAACACCGGGGAGCTGTTTTTT. Translating it yields CASSLQWGIANTGELFF.

This clone has a single count. This chain uses TRBV6-6 with TRBJ1-1; 9 bases are a match to TRBD1. The CDR3 sequence is 16 residues long. With 5 bases clipped from V and 4 bases from J, the junction kept 11 bases outside the gene matches. CDR1 MNHNY and CDR2 SVGAGI come from the germline V gene (reference sequence). As DNA, the CDR3 is TGTGCCAGCAGTCCCCTCGGGGGACAGGGCCGCACTGAAGCTTTCTTT. Translated: CASSPLGGQGRTEAFF.

V and J are TRBV6-1 and TRBJ1-5; 8 bases fit TRBD1. The germline V gene encodes CDR1 MNHNS and CDR2 SASEGT. Losses at the gene ends were 3 bases for V and 6 bases for J; bases not matched to a gene: 7. CDR3 length: 15 amino acids. The CDR3 region is CASSDGQGNFQPQHF. The DNA of the CDR3 is TGTGCCAGCAGTGATGGACAGGGTAACTTTCAGCCCCAGCATTTT.

This rearrangement joins TRBV30 to TRBJ1-2; 7 bases match TRBD1. Per germline, CDR1 GTSNPN and CDR2 SVGIG (reference sequence). This CDR3 is 13 amino acids long. V was pared by 0 bases and J by 4 bases, with 2 bases of the junction left unmatched. CDR3 nucleotide sequence: TGTGCCTGGAGTGTAGGGACAGCCTATGGCTACACCTTC. Translation gives CAWSVGTAYGYTF.

V is TRBV19 and J is TRBJ2-1; a possible D gene is TRBD1 (6 bases). Germline V gene data show CDR1 as LNHDA and CDR2 as SQIVND (reference sequence). Trimming took 9 bases from V and 1 from J, leaving 13 bases between them. The CDR3 extends over 14 amino acids. The CDR3 loop is CASTADSSYNEQFF. CDR3 in DNA: TGTGCCAGCACAGCGGACAGTTCCTACAATGAGCAGTTCTTC.

This rearrangement joins TRBV4-3 to TRBJ2-5, with D hard to call. Deletions cut 6 bases from V and 5 bases from J, with 13 bases between. The CDR3 loop spans 13 amino acids. Per the germline V gene, CDR1 is LGHNA and CDR2 is YSLEER. CDR3 coding DNA: TGCGCCAGCAGTGCGAGACCTTCGGAGACCCAGTACTTC. Translating gives CASSARPSETQYF.

The chain joins TRBV28 to TRBJ1-5; tentatively, D is TRBD1 (5 bases). Germline CDR1 MDHEN, CDR2 SYDVKM. V shed 3 bases and J shed 6 bases, with 18 bases lying between them. The CDR3 loop spans 16 amino acids. CDR3 region: CASSFRGMGVTQPQHF. CDR3 sequence (DNA): TGTGCCAGCAGTTTTCGGGGAATGGGGGTGACTCAGCCCCAGCATTTT.

The genes are TRBV6-6 and TRBJ2-5, with 7 bases fitting TRBD1. CDR1 MNHNY and CDR2 SVGAGI come from the germline V gene (reference sequence). The CDR3 is 13 residues long. Trimming removed 7 bases from V and 5 bases from J; junction bases left unmatched: 7. The CDR3 DNA reads as TGTGCCAGCACCTACGACAGGGTCGAGACCCAGTACTTC. This sequence encodes CASTYDRVETQYF.

This rearrangement joins TRBV3-1 (or the pseudogene TRBV3-2) to TRBJ2-1; 10 nucleotides line up with TRBD2. J was trimmed by 2 bases and V by 0 bases; bases with no gene match: 7. Germline CDR1 and CDR2: LGHDT and YNNKEL (reference sequence). The CDR3 extends over 18 amino acids. The chain's CDR3 is CASSQDRWLAGAYNEQFF. In DNA form, the CDR3 reads TGTGCCAGCAGCCAAGATCGTTGGCTAGCGGGGGCCTACAATGAGCAGTTCTTC.

The CDR3 is CASTRGIQRGLAEAFF. The DNA for the CDR3 is TGTGCCAGCACACGAGGGATTCAAAGGGGCCTCGCTGAAGCTTTCTTT. The chain joins TRBV5-4 to TRBJ1-1; TRBD1 might be the D (5 bases). Germline V gene data show CDR1 as SGHNT and CDR2 as YYREEE (reference sequence). The CDR3 is 16 residues long. Trimming left V 6 bases short and J 6 bases short, with 24 bases between.

This rearrangement joins TRBV14 to TRBJ1-2; 10 bases map to TRBD1. The CDR3 covers 16 residues. Trimming cost V 5 bases and J 3 bases; bases outside gene matches: 9. The germline CDR1 and CDR2 sequences are SGHDN and FVKESK. The CDR3 sequence is CASSIRTGGGDYGYTF. In DNA, the CDR3 is TGTGCCAGCAGCATCCGGACAGGGGGGGGCGACTATGGCTACACCTTC.

This chain connects TRBV5-5 to TRBJ1-5, with 7 positions matching TRBD1. V was clipped by 5 bases and J by 3 bases; unmatched bases: 5. Looked up from germline, CDR1 is SGHKS and CDR2 is YYEKEE (reference sequence). This CDR3 region has 14 residues. Here the CDR3 reads CASSSQGNNQPQHF. The CDR3 DNA reads TGTGCCAGCAGTTCACAGGGGAACAATCAGCCCCAGCATTTT.

A word on this clone: One end of the junction is discordant with germline, which a read error may explain. The chain links TRBV3-1 (or the pseudogene TRBV3-2) to TRBJ2-3, with 8 bases aligning to TRBD1. The CDR3 sequence is 15 residues long. CDR1 is LGHDT and CDR2 is YNNKEL in the germline V gene (reference sequence). The CDR3 loop is CASSQDPGTGDKQYF. CDR3 DNA: TGTGCCAGCAGCCAAGACCCCGGGACAGGAGATAAGCAGTATTTT.

The chain combines TRBV6-5 with TRBJ1-3; D gene unclear. Germline V gene data show CDR1 as MNHEY and CDR2 as SVGAGI. Trimming pared 0 bases from V and 1 base from J, leaving 4 bases between. The CDR3 has 14 residues. DNA of the CDR3: TGTGCCAGCAGTTACTCGGGGTCTGGAAACACCATATATTTT. This translates into CASSYSGSGNTIYF.

V usage is TRBV4-3 and J usage is TRBJ1-1; D unresolved. The germline V gene encodes CDR1 LGHNA and CDR2 YSLEER. The CDR3 contains 14 residues. Trimming cost V 0 bases and J 4 bases, with 9 bases left between them. CDR3 bases: TGCGCCAGCAGCCAAGAAGATGGGAGCACTGAAGCTTTCTTT. This encodes CASSQEDGSTEAFF.

This clone was seen once. V and J are TRBV19 and TRBJ1-1, with a tentative D call TRBD1 (5 bases). V lost 10 bases and J 5 bases, leaving 17 bases between the germline ends. The germline V gene has CDR1 LNHDA and CDR2 SQIVND (reference sequence). CDR3 length: 13 amino acids. CDR3 sequence (DNA): TGTGCCACGGGGGGGTTTTGGGGGACTGAAGCTTTCTTT. Amino acids: CATGGFWGTEAFF.

The V gene is TRBV19, the J gene TRBJ1-5; the D gene is possibly TRBD1 (6 bases). Looked up from germline, CDR1 is LNHDA and CDR2 is SQIVND (reference sequence). The CDR3 extends over 17 amino acids. Trimming left V 0 bases short and J 5 bases short, with 17 bases between. CDR3 protein: CASSIELLVGGDQPQHF. The CDR3 nucleotides read TGTGCCAGTAGTATAGAATTGCTGGTGGGGGGCGATCAGCCCCAGCATTTT.

The chain carries TRBV5-1 and TRBJ2-5; D call uncertain. The germline V gene has CDR1 SGHRS and CDR2 YFSETQ. CDR3 length: 14 amino acids. The V gene lost 0 bases and the J gene lost 4 bases, with 10 bases spanning the gap. The CDR3 loop reads CASSLEGNRETQYF. The CDR3 DNA sequence: TGCGCCAGCAGCTTGGAGGGTAACAGAGAGACCCAGTACTTC.